Following are 8 T cell receptor beta chains from one sample sequenced in a study of blood T cell repertoires in COVID-19. Sequencing was performed with immunoSEQ multiplex PCR; in TCRdb, only in-frame clones are kept and a portion is missing. The sample carries about 280,000 clones, roughly 85% recorded once. What was sequenced was PBMCs or T cells enriched from blood (not recorded which). These receptors all come from a woman in her 50s who had recovered from COVID-19.

The CDR3 coding sequence is TGTGCCAGCAGTTTCTACGCGGGGTCCCTTAATGAAAAACTGTTTTTT. Translated: CASSFYAGSLNEKLFF. The chain uses TRBV28 and TRBJ1-4; D is unresolved. Germline V gene sequence: CDR1 MDHEN, CDR2 SYDVKM. Trimming took off 3 bases at V and 4 bases at J, with 15 bases between the two ends. This CDR3 is 16 amino acids long. Drawing the rest from reference TRBV28 and TRBJ1-4, the complete variable domain is DVKVTQSSRYLVKRTGEKVFLECVQDMDHENMFWYRQDPGLGLRLIYFSYDVKMKEKGDIPEGYSVSREKKERFSLILESASTNQTSMYLCASSFYAGSLNEKLFFGSGTQLSVL.

The V and J genes are TRBV12-3 or TRBV12-4 and TRBJ1-6; D is possibly TRBD1 (5 bases). V dropped 3 bases and J dropped 8 bases, with 8 bases sitting between them. The CDR3 totals 13 residues. The CDR3 spells CASSLGLYSPLHF. DNA of the CDR3: TGTGCCAGCAGTTTGGGGCTGTATTCACCCCTCCACTTT.

In its sample, this clone was seen once. The V call is TRBV7-2, the J call TRBJ2-7, with 11 bases that match TRBD2. This CDR3 is built from 15 residues. After removal of 3 bases from V and 4 bases from J, the junction contained 5 bases not matched to a gene. Looked up from germline, CDR1 is SGHTA and CDR2 is FQGNSA. This CDR3 reads CASSFGTSGSYEQYF. The CDR3 DNA follows: TGTGCCAGCAGCTTCGGGACTAGCGGATCTTACGAGCAGTACTTC.

The rearrangement uses TRBV18 and TRBJ2-6; 9 bases match TRBD1. CDR1 and CDR2 (germline): KGHSH, LQKENI. J gave up 0 bases and V 3 bases, and 6 bases lay outside the gene matches. The CDR3 spans 18 residues. Here the CDR3 DNA reads TGTGCCAGCTCACCCGTACCGGGACAGGGCTCTGGGGCCAACGTCCTGACTTTC. Amino acids: CASSPVPGQGSGANVLTF.

Only a few counts were recorded for this clone. The chain carries TRBV29-1 and TRBJ2-3; perhaps TRBD2 as D (6 bases). The CDR3 extends over 15 amino acids. The germline V gene has CDR1 SQVTM and CDR2 ANQGSEA. V gave up 6 bases and J gave up 2 bases, with 18 bases separating them. The CDR3 region is CSVKVGRGNTDTQYF. The CDR3 DNA is TGCAGCGTGAAGGTGGGGCGGGGTAACACAGATACGCAGTATTTT.

The chain combines TRBV7-6 with TRBJ1-1; D unclear. Germline CDR1 is SGHVS and CDR2 is FNYEAQ. The CDR3 consists of 14 residues. Trimming took 1 base from V and 1 from J, leaving 7 bases between them. DNA for the CDR3: TGTGCCAGCAGCTTAGGACTTACGAACACTGAAGCTTTCTTT. Protein: CASSLGLTNTEAFF.

Concerning this clone: The identical CDR3 is also encoded by other nucleotide sequences in the sample. V and J are TRBV12-3 or TRBV12-4 and TRBJ2-2, with 8 bases lining up with TRBD1. This CDR3 comprises 13 residues. The V gene end was trimmed by 6 bases and the J gene end by 6 bases; junction bases not matched to a gene: 3. The CDR3 loop is CASSRQGPGELFF. The CDR3 nucleotides are TGTGCCAGCAGCCGACAGGGGCCCGGGGAGCTGTTTTTT.

The table lists this clone with a count of one. The CDR3 spells CASSLTASGANVLTF. DNA for the CDR3: TGTGCCAGCAGTTTGACTGCCTCTGGGGCCAACGTCCTGACTTTC. The chain joins TRBV7-2 to TRBJ2-6; D is undetermined. V lost 6 bases, J lost 0 bases, and 9 bases lay in between. This CDR3 region has 15 residues. Germline V lookup: CDR1 SGHTA, CDR2 FQGNSA.